This T cell receptor beta chain was recovered during a study of identical twins. TCRdb reprocessed the 5' RACE reads via MiXCR and lists one record per CDR3 protein. The table records 700,000 or so distinct CDR3 sequences, approximately 9% of them present only once. The CDR3 has 16 amino acids. V was clipped by 3 bases and J by 1 base, with 16 bases between them. Germline CDR1 is SGHRS and CDR2 is YFSETQ. The same sample was also used in a study of yellow fever vaccine responses in identical twins.

The rearrangement links TRBV5-1 to TRBJ1-1, with D possibly being TRBD1 (6 bases). The TCR was taken from a woman aged 18-29 years in good health. Sequenced input: PBMCs. CDR3 nucleotides: TGCGCCAGCAGCTGGACGGGCCCGGGGGCGAACACTGAAGCTTTCTTT. This codes for CASSWTGPGANTEAFF.